A single sample gave rise to the 23 T cell receptor beta chains below, sequenced in a study of T cells in Graves' hyperthyroidism and ophthalmopathy. Regions amplified from RNA transcripts were the TCR beta CDR3 regions. The TCR CDR3 was amplified in a first-round RT-PCR using the HTBI primer set. One entry per CDR3 protein results from TCRdb running MiXCR on the multiplex PCR reads. The sample includes more than 500,000 distinct CDR3 sequences, about a sixth of them seen just once. Material: blood. The receptors shown here come from a woman in her thirties with Graves' hyperthyroidism.

The J gene is TRBJ1-3, the V gene TRBV15; D is unclear. The CDR3 covers 16 residues. Germline V gene sequence: CDR1 LNHNV, CDR2 YYDKDF (reference sequence). Trimming stripped 0 bases from V and 0 bases from J, with 9 bases between. In nucleotides, the CDR3 is TGTGCCACCAGCAGAGATTCTTCAGTCTCTGGAAACACCATATATTTT. This gives the protein CATSRDSSVSGNTIYF. Full variable domain (missing parts from reference TRBV15 and TRBJ1-3): DAMVIQNPRYQVTQFGKPVTLSCSQTLNHNVMYWYQQKSSQAPKLLFHYYDKDFNNEADTPDNFQSRRPNTSFCFLDIRSPGLGDTAMYLCATSRDSSVSGNTIYFGEGSWLTVV.

The rearrangement links TRBV19 to TRBJ2-1, with 13 bases fitting TRBD2. V trimming: 5 bases; J trimming: 2 bases; junction bases outside the gene matches: 3. This CDR3 has 16 amino acids. CDR1 is LNHDA, CDR2 SQIVND, per germline (reference sequence). CDR3 coding DNA: TGTGCCAGTAGTCTACTAGCGGGAGGGGCCTACAATGAGCAGTTCTTC. Amino acids: CASSLLAGGAYNEQFF.

The rearrangement links TRBV20-1 to TRBJ2-7, with TRBD2 matching 12 bases. The CDR3 runs 15 residues. Germline V gene data show CDR1 as DFQATT and CDR2 as SNEGSKA (reference sequence). With V trimmed by 3 bases and J by 4 bases, 7 bases remained unmatched. CDR3 in DNA: TGCAGTGCTAGTAGACTAGCGGGAGAAAGGTACGAGCAGTACTTC. This gives the protein CSASRLAGERYEQYF.

The V and J genes are TRBV12-3 or TRBV12-4 and TRBJ1-5; D is undetermined. Trimming left V 4 bases short and J 3 bases short, with 13 bases between. The CDR3 sequence is 15 residues long. The chain's CDR3 is CASSYRWEVNQPQHF. The DNA of the CDR3 is TGTGCCAGCAGTTATAGGTGGGAAGTCAATCAGCCCCAGCATTTT.

In its sample, this clonotype was seen a few times. The chain employs TRBV7-2 and TRBJ1-6, with no clear D. V shed 4 bases and J shed 7 bases, with 8 bases lying between them. The CDR3 runs to 13 residues. In germline, CDR1 is SGHTA, CDR2 FQGNSA. CDR3 sequence reads: CASSSEQNSPLHF. The CDR3 DNA follows: TGTGCCAGCAGCTCGGAGCAAAATTCACCCCTCCACTTT.

V is TRBV10-3 and J is TRBJ1-5; 7 bases fit TRBD1. The CDR3 sequence is 14 residues long. V trimming: 10 bases; J trimming: 0 bases; junction bases outside the gene matches: 6. Germline values: CDR1 ENHRY, CDR2 SYGVKD. This CDR3 is CATSGTASNQPQHF. CDR3 sequence (DNA): TGTGCCACCAGCGGGACAGCTAGCAATCAGCCCCAGCATTTT.

The chain couples TRBV9 to TRBJ2-2; D unresolved. V was trimmed by 4 bases and J by 0 bases, leaving 10 bases between them. The CDR3 has 15 amino acids. Germline V gives CDR1 SGDLS, CDR2 YYNGEE. The CDR3 sequence is CASSLTLSNTGELFF. In DNA, the CDR3 is TGTGCCAGCAGCCTGACACTGTCGAACACCGGGGAGCTGTTTTTT.

This clonotype was counted a few times. The rearrangement links TRBV5-1 to TRBJ2-7, with 9 positions matching TRBD1. CDR1 SGHRS and CDR2 YFSETQ come from the germline V gene. Trimming at V came to 5 bases and at J to 1 base, leaving 7 bases not matched to a gene. The CDR3 covers 15 residues. CDR3 nucleotides: TGCGCCAGCAGGCCGGGACAGGGTCTTTCCTACGAGCAGTACTTC. Translated, it gives CASRPGQGLSYEQYF. Together with reference TRBV5-1 and TRBJ2-7, the CDR3 gives the full variable domain: KAGVTQTPRYLIKTRGQQVTLSCSPISGHRSVSWYQQTPGQGLQFLFEYFSETQRNKGNFPGRFSGRQFSNSRSEMNVSTLELGDSALYLCASRPGQGLSYEQYFGPGTRLTVT.

This clonotype was seen repeatedly, ten times or more. The chain uses TRBV11-2 and TRBJ1-2; TRBD1 might be the D (5 bases). V dropped 0 bases and J dropped 3 bases, with 11 bases sitting between them. This CDR3 has 15 residues. The germline V gene encodes CDR1 SGHAT and CDR2 FQNNGV. Here the CDR3 reads CASSLEMGGDYGYTF. Written as DNA, the CDR3 is TGTGCCAGCAGCTTAGAAATGGGGGGGGACTATGGCTACACCTTC.

This clonotype showed up many times. This chain connects TRBV11-2 to TRBJ1-2, with unresolved D. V was cut by 2 bases and J by 2 bases, with 6 bases left in between. Germline V gene data show CDR1 as SGHAT and CDR2 as FQNNGV. The CDR3 spans 13 residues. The CDR3 reads CASSLLSNYGYTF. The CDR3 region has the DNA TGTGCCAGCAGCTTACTTTCAAACTATGGCTACACCTTC.

This clonotype was seen repeatedly, ten times or more. The rearrangement uses TRBV5-8 and TRBJ2-1, with D tentatively TRBD2 (6 bases). The CDR3 length is 14 residues. V shed 3 bases and J shed 6 bases, with 13 bases lying between them. Germline loops: CDR1 SGHTS, CDR2 YDEGEE. The CDR3 protein is CASSYLRGGNEQFF. In nucleotides, the CDR3 is TGTGCCAGCAGCTACCTGCGGGGTGGCAATGAGCAGTTCTTC.

There are a few counts of this clonotype. This chain connects TRBV19 to TRBJ2-3, with TRBD2 matching over 13 bases. Germline loops: CDR1 LNHDA, CDR2 SQIVND (reference sequence). The V gene end was trimmed by 4 bases and the J gene end by 6 bases; junction bases not matched to a gene: 10. The CDR3 totals 17 residues. CDR3 nucleotide sequence: TGTGCCAGTAGTACTAGGACTAGCGGGAGCCCCGGCGATACGCAGTATTTT. Amino acids: CASSTRTSGSPGDTQYF.

The chain combines TRBV10-3 with TRBJ1-2; 7 bases match TRBD1. V lost 6 bases and J lost 8; bases outside the gene matches: 9. The CDR3 consists of 13 residues. Per the germline V gene, CDR1 is ENHRY and CDR2 is SYGVKD. CDR3 DNA sequence: TGTGCCATCAGAGCTGACAGGGCCTCCGGCTACACCTTC. Encoded protein: CAIRADRASGYTF.

The sample holds many counts of this clonotype. This rearrangement joins TRBV30 to TRBJ2-6; perhaps TRBD1 as D (5 bases). The CDR3 runs 13 residues. The germline V and J ends were trimmed by 4 bases and 3 bases, with 7 bases remaining between them. Germline-derived CDR1 and CDR2 are GTSNPN and SVGIG (reference sequence). In DNA, the CDR3 is TGTGCCTGGACAGGGTATGGGGCCAACGTCCTGACTTTC. It is translated as CAWTGYGANVLTF.

Ten or more counts support this clonotype. This chain uses TRBV28 with TRBJ1-2; no reliable D call. Germline V lookup: CDR1 MDHEN, CDR2 SYDVKM. The CDR3 runs 11 residues. V lost 3 bases, J lost 3 bases, and 2 bases lay in between. CDR3 coding DNA: TGTGCCAGCAGTTTGTACTATGGCTACACCTTC. Amino acids: CASSLYYGYTF.

This clonotype was seen more than once but under ten times. The gene calls are TRBV20-1 and TRBJ2-3; 7 bases match TRBD2. V trimming: 5 bases; J trimming: 8 bases; junction bases outside the gene matches: 7. The CDR3 is 12 amino acids. Germline V CDR1 and CDR2: DFQATT, SNEGSKA (reference sequence). The CDR3 region has the DNA TGCAGTGCTGGGGGGAGGGGCGGTACGCAGTATTTT. Amino acid sequence: CSAGGRGGTQYF.

This clonotype was seen ten or more times. The rearrangement joins TRBV10-3 to TRBJ2-2; D perhaps matches TRBD2 (6 bases). The CDR3 loop spans 15 amino acids. Looked up from germline, CDR1 is ENHRY and CDR2 is SYGVKD. V was cut by 4 bases and J by 4 bases, with 13 bases left in between. The CDR3 spells CAISGSSVATGELFF. As DNA, the CDR3 is TGTGCCATCAGTGGATCTAGCGTGGCCACCGGGGAGCTGTTTTTT.

The chain couples TRBV7-9 to TRBJ1-6; D perhaps matches TRBD1 (5 bases). V was shortened by 8 bases and J by 6 bases, with 11 bases between the two germline ends. CDR1 is SEHNR, CDR2 FQNEAQ, per germline (reference sequence). This CDR3 region has 13 residues. The CDR3 sequence is CASGGMINSPLHF. CDR3 DNA sequence: TGTGCCAGCGGGGGTATGATTAATTCACCCCTCCACTTT.

This clonotype has a count of ten or more. The chain couples TRBV6-2 or TRBV6-3 to TRBJ2-7; 7 positions agree with TRBD1. V trimming: 6 bases; J trimming: 5 bases; junction bases outside the gene matches: 13. The CDR3 is made up of 15 amino acids. Germline V gives CDR1 MNHEY, CDR2 SVGEGT. The DNA of the CDR3 is TGTGCCAGCAGAGAAATCAGGGGGTTTGTCAACGAGCAGTACTTC. Its protein product is CASREIRGFVNEQYF.

This clonotype has a count of ten or more. This chain uses TRBV20-1 with TRBJ1-3; D remains ambiguous. With 0 bases removed from V and 0 bases from J, the gap between germline ends came to 15 bases. CDR1 is DFQATT and CDR2 is SNEGSKA in the germline V gene (reference sequence). The length of the CDR3 is 17 residues. In DNA form, the CDR3 reads TGCAGTGCTAGAGATCATGGGCAGGCCCGCTCTGGAAACACCATATATTTT. Translated, it gives CSARDHGQARSGNTIYF.

This clonotype occurred many times. The chain combines TRBV5-1 with TRBJ2-1; 8 nucleotides agree with TRBD2. The germline gives CDR1 SGHRS, CDR2 YFSETQ. V lost 2 bases to trimming and J lost 4 bases; unmatched junction nucleotides: 8. This CDR3 region has 16 residues. The CDR3, as DNA: TGCGCCAGCAGCTTATCCGGACTAGCCCAATACAATGAGCAGTTCTTC. It encodes CASSLSGLAQYNEQFF.

The V call is TRBV28, the J call TRBJ1-1; D ambiguous. Germline V gives CDR1 MDHEN, CDR2 SYDVKM. The CDR3 runs to 15 residues. Trimming stripped 2 bases from V and 5 bases from J, with 15 bases between. The CDR3 spells CASSLGAVVDTEAFF. The CDR3 nucleotides read TGTGCCAGCAGTTTAGGAGCGGTCGTAGATACTGAAGCTTTCTTT.

This clonotype was counted ten times or more. V usage is TRBV30 and J usage is TRBJ2-4; no firm D call. The germline CDR1 and CDR2 sequences are GTSNPN and SVGIG (reference sequence). Trimming left V 4 bases short and J 0 bases short, with 10 bases between. The CDR3 length is 14 residues. CDR3 protein: CAWTGRLAKNIQYF. The CDR3 DNA reads TGTGCCTGGACCGGACGGTTAGCCAAAAACATTCAGTACTTC.